This TCR beta chain was recovered during a study of brain T cells in children with intractable seizures. This CDR3 is 19 amino acids long. V gave up 6 bases and J gave up 1 base; unmatched junction bases: 15. Germline V gene data show CDR1 as LGHDT and CDR2 as YNNKEL (reference sequence). Time point given: blood from clinic visit 5 months post-surgery; TSC patient then seizure free. The method was immunoSEQ multiplex PCR; TCRdb's version includes in-frame clones alone and lacks a portion of them. The table shows hundreds of thousands of clones, with about 93% occurring only once. The rearrangement links TRBV3-1 (or the pseudogene TRBV3-2) to TRBJ2-5; TRBD2 aligns across 12 bases. The source is a boy less than two years old with tuberous sclerosis and intractable seizures. The material was peripheral blood, obtained about 5 months after surgery. The CDR3 is CASSPTHTSGRTFQETQYF. Written as DNA, the CDR3 is TGTGCCAGCAGTCCGACGCATACTAGCGGGAGGACCTTCCAAGAGACCCAGTACTTC.